The 32 T cell receptor beta chains below come from one sample, sequenced in a study of blood T cell repertoires in COVID-19. Sequencing was performed with immunoSEQ multiplex PCR; in TCRdb, only in-frame clones are kept and a portion is missing. This sample has about 480,000 clones, with around 89% found just once. Source material: peripheral blood. The receptors were sampled from a woman between 45 and 60 years old with COVID-19, enrolled during active disease.

V and J are TRBV5-1 and TRBJ1-2, with D possibly being TRBD1 (5 bases). V lost 5 bases to trimming and J lost 0 bases, with 14 bases between them. There are 15 residues in the CDR3. Germline V gene sequence: CDR1 SGHRS, CDR2 YFSETQ. CDR3: CASSFDSAANYGYTF. CDR3 coding DNA: TGCGCCAGCAGTTTTGACAGCGCCGCTAACTATGGCTACACCTTC.

With respect to this clone: This specimen includes other DNA sequences encoding the same CDR3. The gene calls are TRBV6-6 and TRBJ1-1; no firm D call. The V and J ends lost 3 bases and 5 bases respectively, with 4 bases between them. Germline-derived CDR1 and CDR2 are MNHNY and SVGAGI (reference sequence). The CDR3 runs 11 residues. CDR3 nucleotide sequence: TGTGCCAGCAGTTATAGAACTGAAGCTTTCTTT. It yields the protein CASSYRTEAFF.

The chain carries TRBV27 and TRBJ2-2; TRBD1 matches 9 bases. CDR1 and CDR2 from the germline V gene are MNHEY and SMNVEV (reference sequence). V gave up 3 bases and J gave up 1 base; unmatched junction bases: 3. The CDR3 is 16 residues long. The CDR3 loop is CASSFRTGVNTGELFF. CDR3 DNA sequence: TGTGCCAGCAGTTTCCGGACAGGGGTGAACACCGGGGAGCTGTTTTTT.

In this sample, this clone turned up a few times. The V call is TRBV19, the J call TRBJ1-2; no clear D gene. The V and J ends lost 6 bases and 8 bases respectively, with 19 bases between them. The CDR3 length is 14 residues. Germline assignment: CDR1 LNHDA and CDR2 SQIVND (reference sequence). The chain's CDR3 is CASSLWEESRGYTF. CDR3 coding DNA: TGTGCCAGTAGCCTTTGGGAGGAATCGAGGGGCTACACCTTC.

This clone was found once. The chain recombines TRBV6-4 with TRBJ1-1; D is uncertain. Per the germline V gene, CDR1 is MRHNA and CDR2 is SNTAGT. The ends were cut back, 10 bases at V and 6 bases at J, with 9 bases in the middle. There are 10 residues in the CDR3. The CDR3 DNA follows: TGTGCCAACCCGGTAGCTGAAGCTTTCTTT. This gives the protein CANPVAEAFF.

This clone was recorded only once. The chain has TRBV3-1 (or the pseudogene TRBV3-2) and TRBJ1-1; D gene ambiguous. The germline V gene encodes CDR1 LGHDT and CDR2 YNNKEL (reference sequence). The CDR3 contains 13 residues. Deletions cut 0 bases from V and 6 bases from J, with 8 bases between. The chain's CDR3 is CASSQDLSAEAFF. The DNA of the CDR3 is TGTGCCAGCAGCCAAGATCTCAGCGCTGAAGCTTTCTTT.

This sequence joins TRBV29-1 and TRBJ1-4, with D possibly TRBD1 on 6 matching bases. Germline CDR1 reads SQVTM; CDR2 reads ANQGSEA. V gave up 4 bases and J gave up 8 bases, with 17 bases separating them. The CDR3 is made up of 14 amino acids. The chain's CDR3 is CSVVLATQGEKLFF. The CDR3 region has the DNA TGCAGCGTTGTTCTGGCGACTCAGGGGGAAAAACTGTTTTTT. Looking up the rest from reference TRBV29-1 and TRBJ1-4 gives the full variable domain: SAVISQKPSRDICQRGTSLTIQCQVDSQVTMMFWYRQQPGQSLTLIATANQGSEATYESGFVIDKFPISRPNLTFSTLTVSNMSPEDSSIYLCSVVLATQGEKLFFGSGTQLSVL.

The chain joins TRBV4-1 to TRBJ1-3; TRBD1 matches at 9 bases. The CDR3 totals 15 residues. Losses at the gene ends were 1 base for V and 3 bases for J; bases not matched to a gene: 1. The V gene's germline CDR1 is MGHRA and CDR2 YSYEKL. CDR3 nucleotides: TGCGCCAGCAGCCAAGGGGACAGGGATGGAAACACCATATATTTT. This codes for CASSQGDRDGNTIYF.

The chain links TRBV4-2 to TRBJ2-2; D might be TRBD1 (6 bases). The germline CDR1 and CDR2 sequences are LGHNA and YNFKEQ. With 1 base removed from V and 2 bases from J, the gap between germline ends came to 11 bases. The CDR3 has 16 residues. The CDR3 sequence is CASSQVPGHNTGELFF. CDR3 bases: TGTGCCAGCAGCCAAGTTCCGGGACACAACACCGGGGAGCTGTTTTTT.

The chain carries TRBV29-1 and TRBJ2-1; possibly TRBD1 for D (7 bases). The CDR3 is 14 amino acids. In germline, CDR1 is SQVTM, CDR2 ANQGSEA. Trimming took 7 bases from V and 0 from J, leaving 13 bases between them. CDR3 in DNA: TGCAGCGGGTCAGGGGGGAGCTCCTACAATGAGCAGTTCTTC. Protein sequence: CSGSGGSSYNEQFF.

V is TRBV3-1 (or the pseudogene TRBV3-2) and J is TRBJ1-2, with 10 bases aligning to TRBD1. The CDR3 has 15 amino acids. Germline values: CDR1 LGHDT, CDR2 YNNKEL (reference sequence). With V trimmed by 4 bases and J by 7 bases, 9 bases remained unmatched. CDR3 region: CASSRTGTGESGYTF. The CDR3 DNA sequence: TGTGCCAGCAGCCGCACTGGGACAGGGGAGTCTGGCTACACCTTC.

This clone was recorded once. Sequence at one end of the junction differs from germline and may be a read error. This rearrangement joins TRBV3-1 (or the pseudogene TRBV3-2) to TRBJ2-4; D perhaps matches TRBD2 (7 bases). The CDR3 is 12 amino acids. The germline CDR1 and CDR2 sequences are LGHDT and YNNKEL (reference sequence). Written as DNA, the CDR3 is TGTGCCAGCAGCCAAGTGCCGGGGGGCCTAAACTTC. Translation: CASSQVPGGLNF.

The chain carries TRBV6-1 and TRBJ2-3; 7 nucleotides align to TRBD1. Germline assignment: CDR1 MNHNS and CDR2 SASEGT. The CDR3 spans 13 residues. The ends lost 3 bases at V and 4 bases at J; junction bases unmatched: 1. The CDR3 is CASSDTGADTQYF. CDR3 in DNA: TGTGCCAGCAGTGACACAGGGGCAGATACGCAGTATTTT.

The rearrangement uses TRBV19 and TRBJ1-6, with no clear D. With 5 bases removed from V and 1 base from J, the gap between germline ends came to 12 bases. The CDR3 length is 16 residues. Germline lookup yields CDR1 LNHDA and CDR2 SQIVND (reference sequence). This CDR3 is CASSPRGPSYNSPLHF. The CDR3 DNA reads TGTGCCAGTAGTCCGCGGGGTCCGTCCTATAATTCACCCCTCCACTTT.

The chain recombines TRBV5-1 with TRBJ2-1; TRBD2 aligns across 13 bases. CDR1 and CDR2 from the germline V gene are SGHRS and YFSETQ. Trimming removed 1 base from V and 1 base from J; junction bases left unmatched: 2. CDR3 length: 17 amino acids. CDR3 protein: CASSLTLAGGSYNEQFF. The CDR3 nucleotides are TGCGCCAGCAGCTTGACACTAGCGGGGGGGTCCTACAATGAGCAGTTCTTC.

J is TRBJ1-1 and V is TRBV28, with TRBD1 identical over 9 bases. Germline CDR1 and CDR2: MDHEN and SYDVKM. The CDR3 covers 15 residues. J lost 2 bases, V lost 5 bases, and 6 bases had no gene match. For the CDR3, the DNA is TGTGCCAGCAGTCGGGACAGGGAGAGTAACACTGAAGCTTTCTTT. It yields the protein CASSRDRESNTEAFF.

The V call is TRBV10-3, the J call TRBJ2-3, with 10 bases that match TRBD1. CDR1 is ENHRY, CDR2 SYGVKD, per germline. V shed 10 bases, J shed 5 bases, and the junction held 12 bases outside the gene matches. This CDR3 comprises 15 residues. CDR3: CATLPFGTGVDTQYF. The CDR3 nucleotides are TGTGCCACCCTCCCCTTCGGGACAGGGGTAGATACGCAGTATTTT.

CDR3 sequence: CASSPTSGDNTDTQYF. The CDR3 DNA reads as TGTGCCAGCAGCCCGACTAGCGGGGACAACACAGATACGCAGTATTTT. V and J are TRBV7-9 and TRBJ2-3; 11 bases are shared with TRBD2. Germline V gene lookup returns CDR1 SEHNR and CDR2 FQNEAQ (reference sequence). V was clipped by 5 bases and J by 2 bases; unmatched bases: 6. This CDR3 has 16 residues. Looking up the rest from reference TRBV7-9 and TRBJ2-3 gives the full variable domain: DTGVSQNPRHKITKRGQNVTFRCDPISEHNRLYWYRQTLGQGPEFLTYFQNEAQLEKSRLLSDRFSAERPKGSFSTLEIQRTEQGDSAMYLCASSPTSGDNTDTQYFGPGTRLTVL.

CDR3 in amino acids: CASSVGYSLDGYTF. CDR3 DNA: TGTGCCAGCAGCGTAGGGTACAGTCTGGATGGCTACACCTTC. V gene TRBV9 combines with J gene TRBJ1-2; no definite D call. The CDR3 loop spans 14 amino acids. The germline gives CDR1 SGDLS, CDR2 YYNGEE. V lost 0 bases and J 6 bases, leaving 12 bases between the germline ends.

The chain links TRBV2 to TRBJ2-5; 9 bases are shared with TRBD1. CDR1 and CDR2 from the germline V gene are SNHLY and FYNNEI. J lost 7 bases, V lost 6 bases, and 9 bases had no gene match. CDR3 size: 14 residues. In DNA form, the CDR3 reads TGTGCCAGCAGCGACGGGGACAGGGAAGGGACCCAGTACTTC. Its protein is CASSDGDREGTQYF. The complete variable domain, with remaining parts taken from reference TRBV2 and TRBJ2-5, reads EPEVTQTPSHQVTQMGQEVILRCVPISNHLYFYWYRQILGQKVEFLVSFYNNEISEKSEIFDDQFSVERPDGSNFTLKIRSTKLEDSAMYFCASSDGDREGTQYFGPGTRLLVL.

The rearrangement uses TRBV5-6 and TRBJ1-1; D is possibly TRBD1 (5 bases). CDR3 length: 13 amino acids. Germline CDR1 SGHDT, CDR2 YYEEEE. V was shortened by 6 bases and J by 4 bases, with 13 bases between the two germline ends. CDR3 residues: CASNLGGVTEAFF. CDR3 coding DNA: TGTGCCAGCAACCTGGGGGGGGTCACTGAAGCTTTCTTT.

V gene TRBV5-4 combines with J gene TRBJ1-2; D is unresolved. The V end was cut by 4 bases, the J end by 2 bases, with 9 bases between. CDR3 length: 13 amino acids. Germline loops: CDR1 SGHNT, CDR2 YYREEE (reference sequence). CDR3 region: CASSPGLNYGYTF. The CDR3 DNA sequence: TGTGCCAGCAGCCCCGGACTAAACTATGGCTACACCTTC.

This sequence joins TRBV18 and TRBJ2-2, with 11 bases fitting TRBD2. Germline V gene data show CDR1 as KGHSH and CDR2 as LQKENI. CDR3 length equals 17 residues. V dropped 5 bases and J dropped 2; count of bases not matched to a gene: 7. Here the CDR3 DNA reads TGTGCCAGCTCATCGACTAGCGGGGCCCTAAACACCGGGGAGCTGTTTTTT. This translates into CASSSTSGALNTGELFF.

The chain is built from TRBV5-8 and TRBJ1-3, with TRBD1 identical over 8 bases. V was clipped by 4 bases and J by 8 bases; unmatched bases: 20. This CDR3 is 18 amino acids long. Germline values: CDR1 SGHTS, CDR2 YDEGEE. The CDR3 nucleotides are TGTGCCAGCAGCCCCCGGGACAGGTCTCAGGCGGCACTAGACACCATATATTTT. It specifies CASSPRDRSQAALDTIYF.

The J gene is TRBJ2-7, the V gene TRBV10-3; 8 positions match TRBD1. The J segment lost 5 bases and the V segment lost 8 bases, leaving 8 bases of the junction unmatched. Looked up from germline, CDR1 is ENHRY and CDR2 is SYGVKD. This CDR3 has 13 residues. In DNA, the CDR3 is TGTGCCATCGGCAGGCAGGGGGCAGACGAGCAGTACTTC. This sequence encodes CAIGRQGADEQYF.

V and J are TRBV6-2 or TRBV6-3 and TRBJ2-7; D is undetermined. The V end lost 5 bases, the J end lost 1 base, and 12 bases lay between the germline ends. This CDR3 has 14 amino acids. The germline V gene encodes CDR1 MNHEY and CDR2 SVGEGT. The DNA of the CDR3 is TGTGCCAGCAGTCCCGGGTCACCGTCCTACGAGCAGTACTTC. It specifies CASSPGSPSYEQYF.

The chain carries TRBV24-1 and TRBJ1-2; no definite D call. V gave up 3 bases and J gave up 9 bases, with 13 bases separating them. Germline CDR1 KGHDR, CDR2 SFDVKD. The CDR3 consists of 13 residues. The CDR3 nucleotides read TGTGCCACCAGTGATGGGCCCGGTCTTAGCTACACCTTC. Protein product: CATSDGPGLSYTF.

J is TRBJ2-6 and V is TRBV6-5; D gene ambiguous. Trimming shortened V by 7 bases and J by 2 bases, and 9 bases separated the two germline ends. The germline gives CDR1 MNHEY, CDR2 SVGAGI. The length of the CDR3 is 14 residues. The CDR3 is CASKDNAGANVLTF. CDR3 DNA sequence: TGTGCCAGCAAAGACAATGCTGGGGCCAACGTCCTGACTTTC.

This chain uses TRBV12-3 or TRBV12-4 with TRBJ2-4; TRBD1 agrees at 7 bases. This CDR3 has 13 residues. The J segment lost 6 bases and the V segment lost 6 bases, leaving 5 bases of the junction unmatched. CDR3 residues: CASRPGQLNIQYF. CDR3 nucleotide sequence: TGTGCCAGCAGACCGGGACAGCTAAACATTCAGTACTTC.

This rearrangement joins TRBV19 to TRBJ2-2; 7 nucleotides line up with TRBD1. Unmatched junction bases numbered 3, after V lost 7 bases and J lost 4 bases. The CDR3 length is 13 residues. Germline loops: CDR1 LNHDA, CDR2 SQIVND (reference sequence). CDR3 amino acids: CASNSGGTGELFF. The CDR3 coding sequence is TGTGCCAGTAACTCAGGGGGCACCGGGGAGCTGTTTTTT. The full variable domain, completed using reference TRBV19 and TRBJ2-2, is DGGITQSPKYLFRKEGQNVTLSCEQNLNHDAMYWYRQDPGQGLRLIYYSQIVNDFQKGDIAEGYSVSREKKESFPLTVTSAQKNPTAFYLCASNSGGTGELFFGEGSRLTVL.

The V and J genes are TRBV6-5 and TRBJ1-3; D call uncertain. Germline CDR1 is MNHEY and CDR2 is SVGAGI. This CDR3 region has 14 residues. V was pared by 6 bases and J by 1 base, with 10 bases between. The CDR3, as DNA: TGTGCCAGCAGGACACCATTATCTGGAAACACCATATATTTT. Its protein product is CASRTPLSGNTIYF.

The V gene is TRBV24-1, the J gene TRBJ2-7; tentative D call: TRBD2 (6 bases). Germline CDR1 reads KGHDR; CDR2 reads SFDVKD. CDR3 size: 14 residues. Trimming removed 1 base at V and 9 bases at J, with 15 bases between. The CDR3 DNA reads TGTGCCACCAGTGATTTAGGAGGGGCCCTGGGGCAGTACTTC. Protein sequence: CATSDLGGALGQYF.